Given below is one T cell receptor (beta chain) in context. V was clipped by 6 bases and J by 8 bases; unmatched bases: 10. The V gene's germline CDR1 is LNHDA and CDR2 SQIVND (reference sequence). The CDR3 sequence is 15 residues long. The data were obtained in a study of blood T cell repertoires in COVID-19. As handled by the study authors: Amplification of reference gene primers was used by the study to estimate nucleated cell counts. Using immunoSEQ multiplex PCR, the repertoire was profiled, and TCRdb retains in-frame clones only, with some absent. That table is the source of V, J and clone size, and D and trimming were worked out from the DNA. The table shows 140,000 or so clones, with about 85% occurring only once.

The clonotype was recovered from a woman aged 35 to 49 who had recovered from COVID-19. The rearrangement joins TRBV19 to TRBJ1-4, with 9 bases lining up with TRBD1. Specimen: PBMCs or T cells enriched from blood (not recorded which). The CDR3 sequence is CASSTGTGSTEKLFF. In nucleotides, the CDR3 is TGTGCCAGTAGCACCGGGACAGGGTCTACGGAAAAACTGTTTTTT.